This section outlines one T cell receptor beta chain sequence together with its context. The data derive from a study of blood T cell repertoires in COVID-19. Study information: PBMCs, B-cell-depleted T cells, or T cells were the source of the cDNA or gDNA that made up the material.

Germline CDR1 is SGHRS and CDR2 is YFSETQ. J gave up 6 bases and V 6 bases, and 7 bases lay outside the gene matches. The CDR3 consists of 14 residues. Authors' data handling: Amplification of reference gene primers provided the estimated nucleated cell counts. The table came from immunoSEQ multiplex PCR; TCRdb's copy has only in-frame clones and leaves some out. V, J and clone size reflect that table, while D and trimming were determined from the DNA. The sample yields about 140,000 clones, roughly 80% seen once. The J gene is TRBJ2-2, the V gene TRBV5-1; 8 bases agree with TRBD1. Sequenced material: peripheral blood. The receptor's source is a man between 70 and 80 years old who had recovered from COVID-19. The CDR3, as DNA: TGCGCCAGCACGACAGGGGATGGGCCCGGGGAGCTGTTTTTT. It codes for CASTTGDGPGELFF.